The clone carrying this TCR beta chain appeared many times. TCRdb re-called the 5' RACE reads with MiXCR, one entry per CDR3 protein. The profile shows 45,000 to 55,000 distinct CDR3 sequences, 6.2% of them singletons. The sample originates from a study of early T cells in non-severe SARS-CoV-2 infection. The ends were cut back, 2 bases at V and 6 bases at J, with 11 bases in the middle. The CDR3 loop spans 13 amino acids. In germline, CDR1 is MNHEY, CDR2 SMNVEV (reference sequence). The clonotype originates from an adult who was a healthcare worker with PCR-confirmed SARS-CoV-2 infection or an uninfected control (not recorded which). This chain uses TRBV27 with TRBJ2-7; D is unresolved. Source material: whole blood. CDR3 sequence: CASSLGRRREQYF. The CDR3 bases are TGTGCCAGCAGTTTAGGACGCCGTCGCGAGCAGTACTTC.